This TCR beta chain stems from a study of read filtering for tumor transcriptome and immune sequencing. Turning to the study itself: RNA-seq yielded only roughly 75 to 1,400 TCR reads, IR-seq about 4.05 to 11 million.

This library used approximately 0.4 ug RNA and molecular barcoded adaptors spanning alpha/delta and beta/gamma chains. From the reads, TCRdb called clonotypes with MiXCR, one entry per CDR3 protein. The sample has some 40,000 distinct CDR3 sequences, about 13% seen once. In this sample, this clonotype turned up many times. This CDR3 region has 14 residues. The V gene's germline CDR1 is DFQATT and CDR2 SNEGSKA (reference sequence). Trimming removed 0 bases at V and 2 bases at J, with 10 bases between. The sample consisted of a population of CD138-negative cells sorted from bone marrow. This sequence originates from a donor at least 40 years old with multiple myeloma. This chain links TRBV20-1 with TRBJ1-2, with a possible D match to TRBD1 (6 bases). CDR3 sequence: CSARDHGGNYGYTF. The CDR3 bases are TGCAGTGCTAGAGATCACGGGGGCAACTATGGCTACACCTTC.